This entry features one TCR beta chain sequence. Survey level was the resolution at which the v3.0 immunoSEQ assay ran. Here immunoSEQ multiplex PCR was the method, and the copy in TCRdb shows in-frame clones only, minus some. In the table there are approximately 19,000 clones, 65% to 85% of which are singletons. This record comes from a study of long-term antiretroviral therapy in people with HIV. The length of the CDR3 is 14 residues. V gave up 4 bases and J gave up 0 bases, with 9 bases separating them. Germline CDR1 SGHNT, CDR2 YYREEE (reference sequence). This chain links TRBV5-4 with TRBJ2-3; D is ambiguous. The source material was unsorted PBMCs, sampled 2.3 years after starting antiretroviral therapy. The TCR sequence derives from a woman aged 40 to 55 with HIV. CDR3 sequence (DNA): TGTGCCAGCAGCCTTACAGCTAGCACAGATACGCAGTATTTT. Its translation is CASSLTASTDTQYF.